The 11 T cell receptor beta chains presented below share a single source sample, sequenced in a study of blood T cell repertoires in COVID-19. TCRdb keeps only in-frame clones here, not all; method: immunoSEQ multiplex PCR. The sample has roughly 72,000 clones, about 90% seen once. What was sequenced was peripheral blood. The receptor source for this set is a human donor in a cohort sampled during active COVID-19.

This rearrangement joins TRBV20-1 to TRBJ2-1; 11 bases match TRBD2. Germline lookup yields CDR1 DFQATT and CDR2 SNEGSKA (reference sequence). This CDR3 contains 15 residues. V lost 3 bases to trimming and J lost 5 bases; unmatched junction nucleotides: 6. CDR3 region: CSASQGTSGNNEQFF. CDR3 bases: TGCAGTGCTAGTCAGGGGACTAGCGGAAACAATGAGCAGTTCTTC.

V is TRBV18 and J is TRBJ2-7; 7 bases are a match to TRBD2. In germline, CDR1 is KGHSH, CDR2 LQKENI. The CDR3 is 13 amino acids. The trim removed 3 bases at V and 4 bases at J, leaving 3 bases unmatched. In DNA form, the CDR3 reads TGTGCCAGCTCACCCGGAGCGGGGTACGAGCAGTACTTC. Protein: CASSPGAGYEQYF.

This clone came up once. The rearrangement joins TRBV3-1 (or the pseudogene TRBV3-2) to TRBJ2-7; D unclear. The CDR3 length is 12 residues. The V end lost 2 bases, the J end lost 4 bases, and 6 bases lay between the germline ends. The V gene's germline CDR1 is LGHDT and CDR2 YNNKEL (reference sequence). The CDR3 DNA reads as TGTGCCAGCAGCCAAACTGAATACGAGCAGTACTTC. It yields the protein CASSQTEYEQYF.

This clone came up a few times. The chain uses TRBV7-9 and TRBJ2-5; D perhaps matches TRBD1 (6 bases). The CDR3 has 15 amino acids. Trimming took 4 bases from V and 2 from J, leaving 14 bases between them. Germline loops: CDR1 SEHNR, CDR2 FQNEAQ (reference sequence). CDR3 nucleotide sequence: TGTGCCAGCAGCTCCCCCGGGACACTACAAGAGACCCAGTACTTC. This gives the protein CASSSPGTLQETQYF.

J is TRBJ2-5 and V is TRBV9, with 7 bases fitting TRBD2. The V gene end was trimmed by 0 bases and the J gene end by 1 base; junction bases not matched to a gene: 6. The germline CDR1 and CDR2 sequences are SGDLS and YYNGEE. This CDR3 is built from 16 residues. The CDR3 DNA sequence: TGTGCCAGCAGCGTAGGCCTCGGGACTACCCAAGAGACCCAGTACTTC. Translating it yields CASSVGLGTTQETQYF.

J is TRBJ2-1 and V is TRBV5-1, with 11 nucleotides matching TRBD2. From germline, CDR1 is SGHRS and CDR2 YFSETQ. The CDR3 is 15 residues long. V shed 4 bases, J shed 13 bases, and the junction held 13 bases outside the gene matches. DNA of the CDR3: TGCGCCAGCAGCCAGGCTAGCGGGGGGAGCCAAACACAGTTCTTC. Amino acids: CASSQASGGSQTQFF.

V gene TRBV7-9 combines with J gene TRBJ1-3; D is uncertain. Trimming pared 6 bases from V and 4 bases from J, leaving 10 bases between. This CDR3 spans 13 amino acids. The germline V gene has CDR1 SEHNR and CDR2 FQNEAQ (reference sequence). The CDR3: CASRSVVGNTIYF. The CDR3 nucleotides read TGTGCCAGCAGGAGTGTCGTGGGAAACACCATATATTTT.

This chain uses TRBV24-1 with TRBJ1-2; D call uncertain. Per the germline V gene, CDR1 is KGHDR and CDR2 is SFDVKD. The CDR3 length is 12 residues. Trimming stripped 7 bases from V and 0 bases from J, with 5 bases between. CDR3 DNA sequence: TGTGCCACCAGCGAGACTAACTATGGCTACACCTTC. It is translated as CATSETNYGYTF.

V is TRBV5-4 and J is TRBJ2-3, with 9 bases matching TRBD2. This CDR3 region has 16 residues. Germline V gene data show CDR1 as SGHNT and CDR2 as YYREEE (reference sequence). V lost 4 bases to trimming and J lost 4 bases; unmatched junction nucleotides: 10. CDR3: CASSPVAGVVADTQYF. The CDR3, as DNA: TGTGCCAGCAGCCCCGTAGCGGGAGTCGTCGCAGATACGCAGTATTTT. Combining the CDR3 with reference TRBV5-4 and TRBJ2-3 gives the whole variable domain ETGVTQSPTHLIKTRGQQVTLRCSSQSGHNTVSWYQQALGQGPQFIFQYYREEENGRGNFPPRFSGLQFPNYSSELNVNALELDDSALYLCASSPVAGVVADTQYFGPGTRLTVL.

The chain carries TRBV3-1 (or the pseudogene TRBV3-2) and TRBJ2-1; 8 nucleotides align to TRBD2. Germline CDR1 LGHDT, CDR2 YNNKEL (reference sequence). V lost 4 bases, J lost 2 bases, and 4 bases stayed unmatched. The CDR3 consists of 15 residues. As DNA, the CDR3 is TGTGCCAGCAGCCTGGGGACTAGAACCTACAATGAGCAGTTCTTC. It translates to CASSLGTRTYNEQFF.

V usage is TRBV11-2 and J usage is TRBJ2-1, with 15 bases fitting TRBD2. J gave up 7 bases and V 5 bases, and 15 bases lay outside the gene matches. The V gene's germline CDR1 is SGHAT and CDR2 FQNNGV. The length of the CDR3 is 19 residues. CDR3 amino acids: CASSTHRGLAGGPRNEQFF. CDR3 bases: TGTGCCAGCAGCACACACCGGGGACTAGCGGGAGGACCTAGGAATGAGCAGTTCTTC. Full variable domain (missing parts from reference TRBV11-2 and TRBJ2-1): EAGVAQSPRYKIIEKRQSVAFWCNPISGHATLYWYQQILGQGPKLLIQFQNNGVVDDSQLPKDRFSAERLKGVDSTLKIQPAKLEDSAVYLCASSTHRGLAGGPRNEQFFGPGTRLTVL.